This is a list of T cell receptor beta chains from one sample in a study of a mutant IDH1 vaccine in newly diagnosed glioma. The method was immunoSEQ multiplex PCR; TCRdb's version includes in-frame clones alone and lacks a portion of them. There are about 96,000 clones in the sample; about 80% occur only once, and 7% to 9% lies in the top ten. The source was PBMCs, collected from a glioma patient treated with radiotherapy, temozolomide or both. The receptors here all came from a man in his forties or fifties with glioma. Both conserved end residues are part of each CDR3. The D gene is left open where the match is weak. Where a row states a size, it is once, few, many or the class of an expanded clone; other rows omit it.

TRBJ2-7 | - | TRBV18 | - | TGTGCCAGCTCAAGAGGCACACAGGGATCCGCCAACGAGCAGTACTTC | CASSRGTQGSANEQYF
TRBJ1-2 | - | TRBV4-3 | - | TGCGCCAGCAGCCAAACGGGGATCTATGGCTACACCTTC | CASSQTGIYGYTF
TRBJ2-1 | - | TRBV9 | - | TGTGCCAGCAGCTCAGAAGAGGGCCAATGGAATGAGCAGTTCTTC | CASSSEEGQWNEQFF
TRBJ2-7 | TRBD2 | TRBV19 | - | TGTGCCAGTAGTATGCTAGCGGGGGGCCCGTCCTACGAGCAGTACTTC | CASSMLAGGPSYEQYF
TRBJ2-7 | - | TRBV5-6 | - | TGTGCCAGCAGGTCGGTAAGGGGCCTCTCCTACGAGCAGTACTTC | CASRSVRGLSYEQYF
TRBJ1-2 | TRBD1 | TRBV6-6 | - | TGTGCCAGCAGTGGGGACAGGGGACGGTATGGCTACACCTTC | CASSGDRGRYGYTF
TRBJ1-2 | TRBD1 | TRBV30 | once | TGTGCCTGGAGTGTCCCCGACAGGGGCGGTTATGGCTACACCTTC | CAWSVPDRGGYGYTF
TRBJ1-2 | TRBD1 | TRBV19 | - | TGTGCCAGTGGGGGGACAGGTGGGCCAGACAACTATGGCTACACCTTC | CASGGTGGPDNYGYTF
TRBJ1-3 | - | TRBV6-5 | - | TGTGCCAGCAGTTACAGGGACTCTGGAAACACCATATATTTT | CASSYRDSGNTIYF
TRBJ2-3 | - | TRBV4-3 | - | TGCGCCAGCAGCCAATCCGCCGGAGGAGATACGCAGTATTTT | CASSQSAGGDTQYF
TRBJ1-3 | - | TRBV7-9 | - | TGTGCCAGCAGCTCCAGGGGTTCTGGAAACACCATATATTTT | CASSSRGSGNTIYF
TRBJ2-7 | - | TRBV5-1 | - | TGCGCCAGTTACGGGGCAGGGGAAGACGAGCAGTACTTC | CASYGAGEDEQYF
TRBJ2-7 | - | TRBV28 | - | TGTGCCAGCAGTTTAACGACCTACGAGCAGTACTTC | CASSLTTYEQYF
TRBJ2-5 | - | TRBV29-1 | - | TGCAGCGTCCGACGGACAGTTCAAGAGACCCAGTACTTC | CSVRRTVQETQYF
TRBJ2-1 | - | TRBV7-3 | - | TGTGCCAGCAGCCCACGCGGGACCACCTACAATGAGCAGTTCTTC | CASSPRGTTYNEQFF
TRBJ2-7 | TRBD1 | TRBV4-3 | - | TGCGCCAGCAGCCAGACAGGGGGCTACGAGCAGTACTTC | CASSQTGGYEQYF
TRBJ2-3 | TRBD2 | TRBV4-2 | - | TGTGCCAGCAGCCAAGGGTCCGGGGGGGAGTGGACAGATACGCAGTATTTT | CASSQGSGGEWTDTQYF
TRBJ1-2 | TRBD1 | TRBV5-4 | few | TGTGCCAGCAGCCCCGGACAGGATTGGGACTATGGCTACACCTTC | CASSPGQDWDYGYTF
TRBJ1-5 | - | TRBV27 | once | TGTGCCAGCAGTGATACAGGGCTCAATCAGCCCCAGCATTTT | CASSDTGLNQPQHF
TRBJ2-5 | - | TRBV7-2 | - | TGTGCCAGCAGACGCCTCCCTTCCCCGGAGGAGACCCAGTACTTC | CASRRLPSPEETQYF
TRBJ2-1 | - | TRBV4-3 | - | TGCGCCAGCAGCCCAGGCCCCTTCTACAATGAGCAGTTCTTC | CASSPGPFYNEQFF
TRBJ1-3 | - | TRBV16 | - | TGTGCCAGCAGTCTAGACAGGCCCTCCTCTGGAAACACCATATATTTT | CASSLDRPSSGNTIYF
TRBJ1-1 | - | TRBV7-2 | few | TGTGCCAGCAGCTTAGAACGGCGTCTCGAAGCTTTCTTT | CASSLERRLEAFF